This T cell receptor (beta chain) is drawn from a study of CD8 T cells in ankylosing spondylitis. A note on this clonotype: Its antigen remains unidentified.

5'-RACE, quantitative and with molecular barcodes, yielded the TCR beta libraries. TCRdb fed the 5' RACE reads into MiXCR, producing one record per CDR3 protein. The sample has over 600,000 distinct CDR3 sequences; around 17% are singletons. General study points: One TCR beta motif, made up of 7 or 8 highly homologous variants, appeared characteristic of ankylosing spondylitis blood. There was reportedly significant enrichment of clones that were disease-linked in matched ankylosing spondylitis synovial fluid.

V lost 3 bases and J lost 4; bases outside the gene matches: 4. The length of the CDR3 is 15 residues. CDR1 MGHRA and CDR2 YSYEKL come from the germline V gene. Sequencing was done on a sample of blood, either unsorted or a sorted T cell fraction (not recorded which). The origin of this receptor is a male donor with ankylosing spondylitis. J is TRBJ2-1 and V is TRBV4-1; 9 bases fit TRBD2. The CDR3 coding sequence is TGCGCCAGCAGCCAGAGCGGGAGGACATACAATGAGCAGTTCTTC. Protein sequence: CASSQSGRTYNEQFF.